This passage covers 3 T cell receptor beta chains from one sample sequenced in a study of blood T cell repertoires in COVID-19. Assay used: immunoSEQ multiplex PCR; TCRdb lists only in-frame clones, some missing. The sample has roughly 120,000 clones, around nine tenths seen once; the top ten hold 4.5%. The sample taken for sequencing was peripheral blood. The source of these receptors is a man in his forties with acute or convalescent COVID-19.

This chain uses TRBV20-1 with TRBJ2-7; D might be TRBD1 (6 bases). Trimming left V 3 bases short and J 0 bases short, with 12 bases between. Germline CDR1 and CDR2: DFQATT and SNEGSKA (reference sequence). The CDR3 is 14 residues long. CDR3 protein: CSASFGQFSYEQYF. The CDR3 bases are TGCAGTGCTAGTTTCGGACAGTTCTCCTACGAGCAGTACTTC.

The chain has TRBV12-3 or TRBV12-4 and TRBJ1-1, with D possibly TRBD1 on 5 matching bases. Trimming shortened V by 6 bases and J by 4 bases, and 12 bases separated the two germline ends. CDR3 length equals 13 residues. The CDR3 spells CASSPGQLTEAFF. CDR3 coding DNA: TGTGCCAGCAGCCCCGGACAACTCACTGAAGCTTTCTTT.

This sequence joins TRBV7-9 and TRBJ1-2; D is undetermined. In germline, CDR1 is SEHNR, CDR2 FQNEAQ (reference sequence). The CDR3 contains 13 residues. Trimming removed 6 bases at V and 8 bases at J, with 16 bases between. The CDR3 DNA is TGTGCCAGCAGTTTGGGTGACTCCGCCGGCTACACCTTC. The encoded protein is CASSLGDSAGYTF.